These T cell receptor beta chains were read from a single sample in a study of CD8+ T cells in alopecia areata. The protocol was immunoSEQ multiplex PCR, while the TCRdb copy is restricted to in-frame clones and leaves out a portion. The sample has about 37,000 clones, less than 55% seen once. Sequencing was performed on CD4+ Tregs sorted from blood. Receptor source: a human donor with alopecia areata. The CDR3 runs from the conserved cysteine through the conserved F or W. The order of the fields is D gene, V gene, J gene, clone size, CDR3 DNA, CDR3 protein. D genes are given only for firm matches. The size field is filled for only some rows; it gives once, few, many or a size class.

TRBD1,TRBV7-8,TRBJ2-7,few,TGTGCCAGCAGCTTATTAGGGACAGGGATCCACGAGCAGTACTTC,CASSLLGTGIHEQYF
TRBD1,TRBV7-9,TRBJ2-6,few,TGTGCCAGCAGCTTATCGACAGGGGGCTTTGGGGCCAACGTCCTGACTTTC,CASSLSTGGFGANVLTF
NA,TRBV29-1,TRBJ1-2,few,TGCACTGCGAGAGCGAGAGGGGGCTACACCTTC,CTARARGGYTF
TRBD2,TRBV2,TRBJ2-1,NA,TGTGCCAGCAGTGAGTCCCCTCTGGCGGGAGGGCCCAATGAGCAGTTCTTC,CASSESPLAGGPNEQFF
TRBD1,TRBV7-8,TRBJ1-5,NA,TGTGCCAGCAGCCCATACAGGGGACCTCAGCCCCAGCATTTT,CASSPYRGPQPQHF
NA,TRBV2,TRBJ1-1,NA,TGTGCCAGCGGTGCAGTCCAGGGCGGCACTGAAGCTTTCTTT,CASGAVQGGTEAFF
NA,TRBV4-1,TRBJ2-5,few,TGCGCCAGCAGCCAAGATGAAGAGACCCAGTACTTC,CASSQDEETQYF
NA,TRBV15,TRBJ1-5,NA,TGTGCCACCAGCAGAGATTTGGGGAATCAGCCCCAGCATTTT,CATSRDLGNQPQHF
NA,TRBV30,TRBJ1-1,NA,TGTGCCTGGTTCCAACGGGGGGCAGGCACTGAAGCTTTCTTT,CAWFQRGAGTEAFF
NA,TRBV5-5,TRBJ2-3,NA,TGTGCCAGCAGCTTGTATAGCTGGGGGGCGGATACGCAGTATTTT,CASSLYSWGADTQYF
NA,TRBV27,TRBJ1-6,once,TGTGCCAGCAGTTTTGCTGCCGTGAATTCACCCCTCCACTTT,CASSFAAVNSPLHF
NA,TRBV29-1,TRBJ2-5,NA,TGCAGCGTTGTTGGGCCAGGTCGGGAGACCCAGTACTTC,CSVVGPGRETQYF
TRBD1,TRBV15,TRBJ1-2,few,TGTGCCACCAGCACCGGACAGGGGGGTCGCTATGGCTACACCTTC,CATSTGQGGRYGYTF
TRBD2,TRBV4-2,TRBJ2-2,NA,TGTGCCAGCAGCCAAGTCAGGCTCCGTACTAGCGGGAGCGCCGGGGAGCTGTTTTTT,CASSQVRLRTSGSAGELFF
NA,TRBV5-4,TRBJ2-1,medium-sized,TGTGCCAGCAGCTATGGACAGTACAATGAGCAGTTCTTC,CASSYGQYNEQFF
TRBD2,TRBV5-1,TRBJ2-2,NA,TGCGCCAGCAGCCCTCCCGGGACTAGCTTCACCGGGGAGCTGTTTTTT,CASSPPGTSFTGELFF
NA,TRBV7-9,TRBJ2-1,NA,TGTGCCAGCAGCCCGCAGAATAGGATCGATGAGCAGTTCTTC,CASSPQNRIDEQFF
TRBD2,TRBV7-2,TRBJ2-3,once,TGTGCCAGCAGACGTAGCGGGGATACGCAGTATTTT,CASRRSGDTQYF
NA,TRBV4-1,TRBJ2-2,few,TGCGCCAGCAGCCAAGGCTACCTGAACACCGGGGAGCTGTTTTTT,CASSQGYLNTGELFF
TRBD2,TRBV6-5,TRBJ2-3,few,TGTGCCAGCAGCCGGACTAGCGGGAGCACAGATACGCAGTATTTT,CASSRTSGSTDTQYF
TRBD1,TRBV6-6,TRBJ2-3,few,TGTGCCAGCAGTATTCAGGGGGCGTTCACAGATACGCAGTATTTT,CASSIQGAFTDTQYF
NA,TRBV6-1,TRBJ1-5,NA,TGTGCCAGCAGTGCCTCGGGATTGCAGCCCCAGCATTTT,CASSASGLQPQHF
TRBD2,TRBV7-2,TRBJ2-2,NA,TGTGCCAGCAGCCGGCCGGCGGGACTAGTGGGCGGGGAGCTGTTTTTT,CASSRPAGLVGGELFF
NA,TRBV7-6,TRBJ2-5,NA,TGTGCCAGCAGCCCATCCCTAAGGGGGACCCAGGGAACCCAGTACTTC,CASSPSLRGTQGTQYF
TRBD1,TRBV7-8,TRBJ1-1,NA,TGTGCCAGCAGCTTCGACAGGGGAACTGAAGCTTTCTTT,CASSFDRGTEAFF
NA,TRBV27,TRBJ1-2,few,TGTGCCAGCAGTTTGGCCAGGGCCCCTAGATATGGCTACACCTTC,CASSLARAPRYGYTF
TRBD2,TRBV28,TRBJ2-1,NA,TGTGCCAGCAGTCTAGCGGGAGGGCCTTTGAATGAGCAGTTCTTC,CASSLAGGPLNEQFF
NA,TRBV7-2,TRBJ2-2,few,TGTGCCAGCAGCTTAGGGCAGGGAGGCACCGGGGAGCTGTTTTTT,CASSLGQGGTGELFF